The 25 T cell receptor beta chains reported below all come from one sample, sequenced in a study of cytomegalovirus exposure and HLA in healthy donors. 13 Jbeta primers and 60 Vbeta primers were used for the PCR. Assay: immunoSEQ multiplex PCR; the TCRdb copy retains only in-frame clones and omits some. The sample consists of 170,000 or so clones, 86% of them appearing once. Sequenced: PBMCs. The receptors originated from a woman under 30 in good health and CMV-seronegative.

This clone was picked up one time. CDR3 sequence reads: CASSLSGGIAGGYSGYTF. CDR3 DNA: TGTGCCAGCAGTTTATCGGGGGGGATCGCAGGGGGTTACTCTGGCTACACCTTC. This chain uses TRBV28 with TRBJ1-2, with TRBD1 matching 7 bases. CDR3 length equals 18 residues. Germline CDR1 is MDHEN and CDR2 is SYDVKM. V dropped 1 base and J dropped 7; count of bases not matched to a gene: 18.

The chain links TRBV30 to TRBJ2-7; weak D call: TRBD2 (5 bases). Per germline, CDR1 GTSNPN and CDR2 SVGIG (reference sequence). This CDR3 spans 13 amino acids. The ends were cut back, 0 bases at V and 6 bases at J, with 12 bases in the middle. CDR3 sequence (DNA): TGTGCCTGGAGTGTCGGCCTAGCCTCCGAGCAGTACTTC. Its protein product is CAWSVGLASEQYF.

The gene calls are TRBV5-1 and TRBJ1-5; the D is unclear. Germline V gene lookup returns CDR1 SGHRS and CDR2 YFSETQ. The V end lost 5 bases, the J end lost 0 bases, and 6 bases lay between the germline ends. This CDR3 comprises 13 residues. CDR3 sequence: CASSPGSNQPQHF. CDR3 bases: TGCGCCAGCAGTCCGGGTAGCAATCAGCCCCAGCATTTT.

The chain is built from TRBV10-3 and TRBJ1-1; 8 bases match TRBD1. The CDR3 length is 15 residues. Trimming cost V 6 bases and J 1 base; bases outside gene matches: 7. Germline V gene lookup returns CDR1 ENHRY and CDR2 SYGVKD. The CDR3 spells CAISRNGQGNTEAFF. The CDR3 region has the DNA TGTGCCATCAGCAGGAACGGACAGGGGAACACTGAAGCTTTCTTT.

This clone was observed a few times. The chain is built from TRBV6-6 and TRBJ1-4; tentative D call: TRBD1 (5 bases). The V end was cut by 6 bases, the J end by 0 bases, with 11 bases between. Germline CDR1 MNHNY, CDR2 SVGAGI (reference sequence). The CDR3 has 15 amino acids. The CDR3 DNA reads TGTGCCAGCAGCCGAGAGACAGCAACTAATGAAAAACTGTTTTTT. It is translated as CASSRETATNEKLFF.

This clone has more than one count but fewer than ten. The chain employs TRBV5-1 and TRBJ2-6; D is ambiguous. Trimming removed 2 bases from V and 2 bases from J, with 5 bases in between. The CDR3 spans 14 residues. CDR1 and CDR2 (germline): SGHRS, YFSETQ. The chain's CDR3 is CASSFRAGANVLTF. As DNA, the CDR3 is TGCGCCAGCAGCTTCCGGGCTGGGGCCAACGTCCTGACTTTC. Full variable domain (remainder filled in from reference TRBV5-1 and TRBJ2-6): KAGVTQTPRYLIKTRGQQVTLSCSPISGHRSVSWYQQTPGQGLQFLFEYFSETQRNKGNFPGRFSGRQFSNSRSEMNVSTLELGDSALYLCASSFRAGANVLTFGAGSRLTVL.

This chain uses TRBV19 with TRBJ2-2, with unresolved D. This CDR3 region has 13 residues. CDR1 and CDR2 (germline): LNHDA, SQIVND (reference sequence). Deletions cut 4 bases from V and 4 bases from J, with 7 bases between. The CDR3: CASSTQITGELFF. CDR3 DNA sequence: TGTGCCAGTAGTACACAAATCACCGGGGAGCTGTTTTTT.

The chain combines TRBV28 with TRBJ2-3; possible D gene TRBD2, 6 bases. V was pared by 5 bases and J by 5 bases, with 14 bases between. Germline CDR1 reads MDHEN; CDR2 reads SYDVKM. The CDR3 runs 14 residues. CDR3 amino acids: CASSGLSRIDTQYF. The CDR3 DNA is TGTGCCAGCAGTGGACTATCAAGAATAGATACGCAGTATTTT.

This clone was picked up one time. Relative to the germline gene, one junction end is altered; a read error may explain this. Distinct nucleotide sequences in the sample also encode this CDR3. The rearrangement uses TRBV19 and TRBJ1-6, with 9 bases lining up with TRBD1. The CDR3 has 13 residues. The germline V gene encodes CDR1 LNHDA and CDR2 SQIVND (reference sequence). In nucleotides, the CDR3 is TGTGCCAGTGGGACAGGGCCAAATTCGCCCCTCCACTTT. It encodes CASGTGPNSPLHF.

The CDR3 is CASSETQSSYNEQFF. The CDR3 DNA follows: TGTGCCAGCAGCGAGACTCAGAGCTCCTACAATGAGCAGTTCTTC. V is TRBV9 and J is TRBJ2-1, with D unresolved. Trimming removed 3 bases at V and 0 bases at J, with 10 bases between. CDR1 is SGDLS, CDR2 YYNGEE, per germline. CDR3 length: 15 amino acids. Together with reference TRBV9 and TRBJ2-1, the CDR3 gives the full variable domain: DSGVTQTPKHLITATGQRVTLRCSPRSGDLSVYWYQQSLDQGLQFLIQYYNGEERAKGNILERFSAQQFPDLHSELNLSSLELGDSALYFCASSETQSSYNEQFFGPGTRLTVL.

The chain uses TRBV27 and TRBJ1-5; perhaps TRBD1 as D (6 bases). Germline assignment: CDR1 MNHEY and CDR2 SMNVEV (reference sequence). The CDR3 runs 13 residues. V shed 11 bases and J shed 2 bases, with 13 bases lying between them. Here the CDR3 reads CAVFRGCNQPQHF. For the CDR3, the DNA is TGTGCCGTCTTTAGGGGGTGCAATCAGCCCCAGCATTTT.

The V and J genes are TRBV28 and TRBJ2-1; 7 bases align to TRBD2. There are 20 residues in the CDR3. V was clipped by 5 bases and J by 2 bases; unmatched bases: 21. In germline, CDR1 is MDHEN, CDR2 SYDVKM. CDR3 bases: TGTGCCAGCAGTCCCCCCCCGGGTCGTTTGCGGGAGTCTCCCTACAATGAGCAGTTCTTC. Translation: CASSPPPGRLRESPYNEQFF.

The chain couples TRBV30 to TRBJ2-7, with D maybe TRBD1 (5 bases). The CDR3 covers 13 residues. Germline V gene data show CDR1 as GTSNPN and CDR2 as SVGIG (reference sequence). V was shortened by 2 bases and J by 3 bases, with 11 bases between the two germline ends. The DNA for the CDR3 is TGTGCCTGGAGTCGACAGCTTCACTACGAGCAGTACTTC. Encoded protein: CAWSRQLHYEQYF.

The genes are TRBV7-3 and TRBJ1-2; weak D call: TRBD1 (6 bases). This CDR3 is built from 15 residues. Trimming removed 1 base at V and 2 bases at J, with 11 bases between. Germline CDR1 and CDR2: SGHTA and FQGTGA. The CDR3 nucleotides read TGTGCCAGCAGCTTAAAGGGAGGGGGGAACTATGGCTACACCTTC. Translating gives CASSLKGGGNYGYTF.

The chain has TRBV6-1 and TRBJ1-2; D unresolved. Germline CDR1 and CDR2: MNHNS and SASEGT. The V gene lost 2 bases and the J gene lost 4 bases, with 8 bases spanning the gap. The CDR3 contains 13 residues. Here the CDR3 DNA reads TGTGCCAGCAGTGAAAGCGGGAGCTATGGCTACACCTTC. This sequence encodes CASSESGSYGYTF.

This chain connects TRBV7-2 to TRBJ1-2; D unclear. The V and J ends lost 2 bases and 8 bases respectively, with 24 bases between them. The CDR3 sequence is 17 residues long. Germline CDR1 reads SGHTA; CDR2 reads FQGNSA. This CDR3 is CASSLRSVWARKEGYTF. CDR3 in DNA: TGTGCCAGCAGCTTACGGTCCGTCTGGGCTCGGAAGGAAGGCTACACCTTC.

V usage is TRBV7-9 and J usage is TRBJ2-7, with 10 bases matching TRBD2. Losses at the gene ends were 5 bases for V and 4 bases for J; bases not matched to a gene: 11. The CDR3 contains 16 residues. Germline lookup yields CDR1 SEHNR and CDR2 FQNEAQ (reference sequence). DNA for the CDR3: TGTGCCAGCAGCAGCGGGGGGGACAGGAGCTGGTACGAGCAGTACTTC. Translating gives CASSSGGDRSWYEQYF.

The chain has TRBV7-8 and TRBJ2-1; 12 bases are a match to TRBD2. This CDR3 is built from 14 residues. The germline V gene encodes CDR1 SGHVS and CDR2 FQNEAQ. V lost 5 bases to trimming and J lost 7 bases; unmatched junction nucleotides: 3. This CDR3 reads CASSGLAGRNEQFF. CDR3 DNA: TGTGCCAGCAGCGGACTAGCGGGGAGGAATGAGCAGTTCTTC.

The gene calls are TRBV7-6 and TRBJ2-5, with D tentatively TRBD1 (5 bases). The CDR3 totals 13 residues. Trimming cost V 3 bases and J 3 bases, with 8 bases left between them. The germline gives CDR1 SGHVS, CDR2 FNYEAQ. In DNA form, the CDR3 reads TGTGCCAGCAGCTTTGGGGCGGAAGAGACCCAGTACTTC. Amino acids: CASSFGAEETQYF. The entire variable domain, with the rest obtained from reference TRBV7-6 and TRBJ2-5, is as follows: GAGVSQSPRYKVTKRGQDVALRCDPISGHVSLYWYRQALGQGPEFLTYFNYEAQQDKSGLPNDRFSAERPEGSISTLTIQRTEQRDSAMYRCASSFGAEETQYFGPGTRLLVL.

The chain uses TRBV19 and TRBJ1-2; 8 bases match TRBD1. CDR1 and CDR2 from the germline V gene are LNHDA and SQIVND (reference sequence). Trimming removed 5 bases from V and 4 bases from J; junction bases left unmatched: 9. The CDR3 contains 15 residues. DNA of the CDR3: TGTGCCAGTAGTCTCGGACAGGGAACGGGCTATGGCTACACCTTC. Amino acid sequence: CASSLGQGTGYGYTF.

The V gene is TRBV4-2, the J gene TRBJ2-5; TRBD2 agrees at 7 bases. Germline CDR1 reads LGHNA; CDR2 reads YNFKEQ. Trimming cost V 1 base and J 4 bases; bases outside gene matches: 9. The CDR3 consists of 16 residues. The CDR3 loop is CASSQGLAEGGETQYF. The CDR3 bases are TGTGCCAGCAGCCAAGGACTAGCAGAGGGTGGAGAGACCCAGTACTTC.

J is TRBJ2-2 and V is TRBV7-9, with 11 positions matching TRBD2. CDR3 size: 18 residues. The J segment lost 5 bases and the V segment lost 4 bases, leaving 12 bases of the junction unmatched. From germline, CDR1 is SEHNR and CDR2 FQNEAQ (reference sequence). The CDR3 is CASSSGQLAGVGTGELFF. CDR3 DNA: TGTGCCAGCAGCTCGGGTCAACTAGCGGGAGTAGGAACCGGGGAGCTGTTTTTT. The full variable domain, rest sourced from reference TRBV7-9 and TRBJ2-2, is DTGVSQNPRHKITKRGQNVTFRCDPISEHNRLYWYRQTLGQGPEFLTYFQNEAQLEKSRLLSDRFSAERPKGSFSTLEIQRTEQGDSAMYLCASSSGQLAGVGTGELFFGEGSRLTVL.

The DNA for the CDR3 is TGTGCCAGCAGTTACACTAGCGGGCAAACTAAGGAGACCCAGTACTTC. Protein: CASSYTSGQTKETQYF. J is TRBJ2-5 and V is TRBV6-5, with 9 bases fitting TRBD2. CDR3 length: 16 amino acids. The V segment lost 2 bases and the J segment 5 bases; nucleotides outside the gene matches: 9. The germline V gene encodes CDR1 MNHEY and CDR2 SVGAGI.

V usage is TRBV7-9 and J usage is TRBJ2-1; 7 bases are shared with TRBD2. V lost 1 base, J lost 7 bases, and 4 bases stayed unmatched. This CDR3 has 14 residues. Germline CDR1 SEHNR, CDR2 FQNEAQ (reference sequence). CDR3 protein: CASSLGTSANEQFF. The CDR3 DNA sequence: TGTGCCAGCAGCTTAGGAACTAGCGCAAATGAGCAGTTCTTC. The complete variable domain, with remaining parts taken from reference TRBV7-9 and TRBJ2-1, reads DTGVSQNPRHKITKRGQNVTFRCDPISEHNRLYWYRQTLGQGPEFLTYFQNEAQLEKSRLLSDRFSAERPKGSFSTLEIQRTEQGDSAMYLCASSLGTSANEQFFGPGTRLTVL.

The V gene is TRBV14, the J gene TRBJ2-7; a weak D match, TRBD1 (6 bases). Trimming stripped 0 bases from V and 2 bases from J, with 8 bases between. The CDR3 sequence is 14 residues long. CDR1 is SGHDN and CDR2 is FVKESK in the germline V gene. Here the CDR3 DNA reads TGTGCCAGCAGCCAAGACAGGGGCCCCTACGAGCAGTACTTC. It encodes CASSQDRGPYEQYF.